A few counts support the clone carrying this T cell receptor (beta chain). Its specificity is not known. This entry is derived from a study of cytomegalovirus exposure and HLA in healthy donors. Study summary: About 180 million T cells yielded some 120 million unique TCR beta sequences in earlier analysis. Among the 350 to 500 donors who were genotyped, 70% to 90% fell in the genetic ancestry cluster that is associated with self-reported Caucasian donors. The study, taken as a whole, reports: Trimming of TCR beta V- and J-genes showed a link, identified in a later analysis, to a missense DCLRE1C variant. Later on, analysis showed that most CMV-associated TCR beta chains appeared to be HLA-restricted.

In the PCR, 60 Vbeta and 13 Jbeta primers were used. Data came from immunoSEQ multiplex PCR; TCRdb stores just in-frame clones and leaves some out. The repertoire holds more than 200,000 clones, 60% to 85% seen once, with around 15% in the top ten. Per the germline V gene, CDR1 is MNHEY and CDR2 is SMNVEV (reference sequence). The CDR3 loop spans 15 amino acids. The J segment lost 8 bases and the V segment lost 5 bases, leaving 7 bases of the junction unmatched. The V gene is TRBV27, the J gene TRBJ2-1, with 12 bases lining up with TRBD1. This receptor was taken from a man aged 35-49 years in good health and CMV-seronegative. The sequencing input was PBMCs. The CDR3 nucleotides read TGTGCCAGCAGTGTGGGGACAGGGGGCTCCTATGAGCAGTTCTTC. It is translated as CASSVGTGGSYEQFF.